The source of this T cell receptor (beta chain) is a study of blood T cells in healthy people across ages. Overall study findings and caveats: Higher diversity and more naive CD4+ cells were features of long-lived donors, compared to aged donors.

Then a second PCR, running about 6 to 11 cycles, was carried out with a sample-barcoded 5' primer and a J-beta primer mix. TCRdb reanalysed the 5' RACE reads using MiXCR and keeps one entry per CDR3 protein. The sample holds 700,000 to 950,000 distinct CDR3 sequences, about 62% seen once. The germline V gene has CDR1 SGHVS and CDR2 FNYEAQ. V gave up 5 bases and J gave up 3 bases, with 12 bases separating them. This CDR3 contains 14 residues. To note about this clonotype: Its specificity is not known.

The chain combines TRBV7-6 with TRBJ2-3; weak D call: TRBD1 (6 bases). The TCR sequence derives from a man under 40 in good health. Sequenced input: blood. CDR3 protein: CASSRTVRTDTQYF. The CDR3 DNA follows: TGTGCCAGCAGCAGGACAGTGAGAACAGATACGCAGTATTTT.